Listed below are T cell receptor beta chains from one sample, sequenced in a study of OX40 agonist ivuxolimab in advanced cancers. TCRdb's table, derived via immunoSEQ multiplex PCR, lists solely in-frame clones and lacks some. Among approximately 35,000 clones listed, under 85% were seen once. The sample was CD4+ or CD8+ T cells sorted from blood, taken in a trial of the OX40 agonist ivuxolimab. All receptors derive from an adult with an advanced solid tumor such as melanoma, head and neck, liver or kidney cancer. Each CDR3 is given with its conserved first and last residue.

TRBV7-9 CASTPFRFRGNEQYF
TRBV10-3 CALRDSTSYEQYF
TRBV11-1 CASSSGLFEQYF
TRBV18 CASSREQGEIFGETQYF
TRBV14 CASSPGRVQYF
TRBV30 CAWSLSGNTIYF
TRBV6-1 CASSEPGGAGKTQYF
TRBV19 CASSRSEAYEQYF
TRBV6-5 CASKDYQTSTDTQYF
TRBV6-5 CASSSTGYEQYF
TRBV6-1 CASSATVYSNQPQHF
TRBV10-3 CAISGTGVPYEQYF
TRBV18 CASSPSQRGVTDTQYF
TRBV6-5 CASSEGEENTEAFF
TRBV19 CASSHKGFYEQYF
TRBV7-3 CASSPGLAPYQETQYF
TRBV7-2 CASSLRRQETQYF
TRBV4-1 CASSDRTGGLRNTEAFF
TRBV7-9 CASSGKGQGAFF
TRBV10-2 CASRSRGQNNQPQHF
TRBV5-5 CASSLAGRVSGNTIYF
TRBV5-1 CASSKAGTGRYEQYF
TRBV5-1 CASSLEDRARNYGYTF
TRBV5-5 CASSSDRRGEQYF
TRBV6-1 CASSWDLNQPQHF
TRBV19 CASSIVGGNTEAFF
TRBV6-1 CATNRDSDNSPLHF
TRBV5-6 CASSLSEVYNSPLHF
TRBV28 CASSLPRARGFF
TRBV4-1 CASSQERTGGAEQYF
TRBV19 CASRRGSGTEAFF
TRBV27 CASSSGMAGLEETQYF
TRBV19 CASSMMGNEQYF
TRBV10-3 CAISHSGLANYNEQFF
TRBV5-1 CASSLGTGANTEAFF
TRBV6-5 CASSYDSWSYEQYF
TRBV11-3 CASSLDRGAWYNEQFF
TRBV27 CASSPSTVPAYNSPLHF
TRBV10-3 CAIDPGGNNSPLHF
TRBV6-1 CASRARVVEYGYTF